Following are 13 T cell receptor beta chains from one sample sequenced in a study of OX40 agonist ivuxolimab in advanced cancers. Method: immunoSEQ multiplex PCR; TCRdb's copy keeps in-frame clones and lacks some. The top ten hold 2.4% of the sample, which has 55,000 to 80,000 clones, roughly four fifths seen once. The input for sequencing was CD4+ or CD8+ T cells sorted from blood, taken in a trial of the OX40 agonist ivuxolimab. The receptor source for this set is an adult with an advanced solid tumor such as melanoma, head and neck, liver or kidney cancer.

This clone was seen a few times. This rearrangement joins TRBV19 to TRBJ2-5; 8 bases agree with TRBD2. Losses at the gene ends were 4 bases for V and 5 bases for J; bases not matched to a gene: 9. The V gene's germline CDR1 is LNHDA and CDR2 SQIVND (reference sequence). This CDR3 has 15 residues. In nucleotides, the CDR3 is TGTGCCAGTAGTAATCCCGGGGGGGCCGGGGAGACCCAGTACTTC. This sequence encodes CASSNPGGAGETQYF.

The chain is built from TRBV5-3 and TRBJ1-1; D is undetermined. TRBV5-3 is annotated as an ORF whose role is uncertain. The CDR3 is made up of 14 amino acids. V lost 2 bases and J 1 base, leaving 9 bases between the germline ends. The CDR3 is CARSFGQENTEAFF. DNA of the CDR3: TGTGCCAGAAGCTTTGGGCAGGAGAACACTGAAGCTTTCTTT.

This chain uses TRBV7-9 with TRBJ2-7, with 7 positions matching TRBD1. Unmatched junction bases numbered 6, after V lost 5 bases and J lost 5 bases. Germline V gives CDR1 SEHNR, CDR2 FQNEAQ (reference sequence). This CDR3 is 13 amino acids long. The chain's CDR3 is CASSLGQDHEQYF. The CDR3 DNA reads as TGTGCCAGCAGCCTCGGACAGGACCACGAGCAGTACTTC.

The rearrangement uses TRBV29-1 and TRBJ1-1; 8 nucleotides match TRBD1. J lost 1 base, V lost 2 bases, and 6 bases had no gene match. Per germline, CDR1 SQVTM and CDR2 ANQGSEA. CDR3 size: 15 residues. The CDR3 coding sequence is TGCAGCGTTGAAAAGGGGACAGGTGGGAACACTGAAGCTTTCTTT. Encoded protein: CSVEKGTGGNTEAFF. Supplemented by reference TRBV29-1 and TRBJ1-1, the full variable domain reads SAVISQKPSRDICQRGTSLTIQCQVDSQVTMMFWYRQQPGQSLTLIATANQGSEATYESGFVIDKFPISRPNLTFSTLTVSNMSPEDSSIYLCSVEKGTGGNTEAFFGQGTRLTVV.

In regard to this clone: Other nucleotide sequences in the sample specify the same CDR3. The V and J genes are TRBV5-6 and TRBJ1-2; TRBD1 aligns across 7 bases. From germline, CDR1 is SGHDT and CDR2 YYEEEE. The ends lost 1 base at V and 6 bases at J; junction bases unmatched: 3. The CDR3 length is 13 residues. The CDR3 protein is CASSLRQGDGYTF. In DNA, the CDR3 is TGTGCCAGCAGCTTGAGGCAGGGGGATGGCTACACCTTC.

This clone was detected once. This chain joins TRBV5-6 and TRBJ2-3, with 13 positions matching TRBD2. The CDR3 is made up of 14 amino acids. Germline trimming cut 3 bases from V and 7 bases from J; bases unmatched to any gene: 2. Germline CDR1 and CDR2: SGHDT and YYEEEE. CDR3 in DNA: TGTGCCAGCAGCTCCGGGACTAGCGGGAATACGCAGTATTTT. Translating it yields CASSSGTSGNTQYF.

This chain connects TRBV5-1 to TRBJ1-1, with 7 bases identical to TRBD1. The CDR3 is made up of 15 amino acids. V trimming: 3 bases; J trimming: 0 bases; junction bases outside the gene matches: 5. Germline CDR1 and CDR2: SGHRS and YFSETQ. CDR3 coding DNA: TGCGCCAGCAGCTGGGGACAGCTCATGAACACTGAAGCTTTCTTT. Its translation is CASSWGQLMNTEAFF.

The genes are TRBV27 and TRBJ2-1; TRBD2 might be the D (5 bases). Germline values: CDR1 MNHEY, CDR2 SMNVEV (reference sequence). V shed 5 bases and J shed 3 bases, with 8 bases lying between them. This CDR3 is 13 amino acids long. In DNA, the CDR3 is TGTGCCAGCAGTCCCGACTACTACAATGAGCAGTTCTTC. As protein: CASSPDYYNEQFF.

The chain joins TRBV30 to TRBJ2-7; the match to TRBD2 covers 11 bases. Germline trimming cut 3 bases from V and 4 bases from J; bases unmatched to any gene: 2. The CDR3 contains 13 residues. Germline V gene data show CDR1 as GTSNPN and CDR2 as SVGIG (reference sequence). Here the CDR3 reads CAWRGTSGYEQYF. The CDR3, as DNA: TGTGCCTGGAGGGGGACTAGCGGATACGAGCAGTACTTC.

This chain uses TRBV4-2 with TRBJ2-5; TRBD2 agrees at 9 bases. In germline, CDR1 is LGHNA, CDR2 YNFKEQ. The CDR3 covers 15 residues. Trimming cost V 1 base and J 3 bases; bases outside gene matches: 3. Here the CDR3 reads CASSQVAGDKETQYF. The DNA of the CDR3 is TGTGCCAGCAGCCAAGTAGCGGGGGACAAAGAGACCCAGTACTTC.

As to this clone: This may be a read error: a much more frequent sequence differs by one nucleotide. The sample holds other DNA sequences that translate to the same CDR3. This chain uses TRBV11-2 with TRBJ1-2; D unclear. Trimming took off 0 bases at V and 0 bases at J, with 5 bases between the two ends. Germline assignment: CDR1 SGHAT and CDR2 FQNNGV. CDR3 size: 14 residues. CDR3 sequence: CASSLEPANYGYTF. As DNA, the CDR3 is TGTGCCAGCAGCTTAGAGCCCGCTAACTATGGCTACACCTTC.

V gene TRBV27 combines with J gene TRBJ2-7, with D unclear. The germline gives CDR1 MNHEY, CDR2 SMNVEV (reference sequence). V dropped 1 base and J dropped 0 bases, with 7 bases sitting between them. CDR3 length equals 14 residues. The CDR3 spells CASSLLASSYEQYF. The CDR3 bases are TGTGCCAGCAGTTTATTGGCTAGCTCCTACGAGCAGTACTTC.

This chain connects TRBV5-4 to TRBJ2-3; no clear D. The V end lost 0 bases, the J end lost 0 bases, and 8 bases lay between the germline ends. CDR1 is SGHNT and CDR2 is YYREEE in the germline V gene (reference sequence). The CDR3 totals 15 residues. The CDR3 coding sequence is TGTGCCAGCAGCTTGGCGCAAATTAGCACAGATACGCAGTATTTT. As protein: CASSLAQISTDTQYF.